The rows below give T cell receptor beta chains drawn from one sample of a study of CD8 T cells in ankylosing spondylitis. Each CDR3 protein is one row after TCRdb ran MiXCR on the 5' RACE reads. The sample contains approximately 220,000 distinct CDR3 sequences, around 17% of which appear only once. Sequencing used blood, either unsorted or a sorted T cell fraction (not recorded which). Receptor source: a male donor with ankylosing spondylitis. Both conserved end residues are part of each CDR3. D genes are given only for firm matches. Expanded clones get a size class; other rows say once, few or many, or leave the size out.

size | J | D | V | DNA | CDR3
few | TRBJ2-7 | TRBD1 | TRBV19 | TGTGCCAGTAGTATAGCACCGGGACAGGGATCCTACGAGCAGTACTTC | CASSIAPGQGSYEQYF
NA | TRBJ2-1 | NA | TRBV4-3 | TGCGCCAGCAGCCAAGATATCAACCGCGACAATGAGCAGTTCTTC | CASSQDINRDNEQFF
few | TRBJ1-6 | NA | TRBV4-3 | TGCGCCAGCAGCCAAACGAGGGGCCTCGAGTCACCCCTCCACTTT | CASSQTRGLESPLHF
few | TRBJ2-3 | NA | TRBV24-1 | TGTGCCACCAGTGTCCAGGGAGGCACAGATACGCAGTATTTT | CATSVQGGTDTQYF
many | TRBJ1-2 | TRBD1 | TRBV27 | TGTGCCAGCAGCGCACAGGGGGCGAGATCCTATGGCTACACCTTC | CASSAQGARSYGYTF
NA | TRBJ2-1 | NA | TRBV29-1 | TGCAGCGTTGAAGGATTGAGGACGGCCCTTTATTCCTACAATGAGCAGTTCTTC | CSVEGLRTALYSYNEQFF
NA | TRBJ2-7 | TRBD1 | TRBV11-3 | TGTGCCAGCAGCTTACTGGGACAGGCCCCCCACGAGCAGTACTTC | CASSLLGQAPHEQYF
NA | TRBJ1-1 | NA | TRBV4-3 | TGCGCCAGCAGCCCGGGAGCCCAGGCGAACACTGAAGCTTTCTTT | CASSPGAQANTEAFF
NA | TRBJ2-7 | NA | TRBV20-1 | TGCAGTGCGGCGGACCTCCTCGCCGAGCAGTACTTC | CSAADLLAEQYF
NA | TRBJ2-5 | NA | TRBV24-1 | TGTGCCACCAGTGACGCGACCTTAACCGAGACCCAGTACTTC | CATSDATLTETQYF
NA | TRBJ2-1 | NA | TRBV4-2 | TGTGCCAGCAGCCAAGAAGGAGGGGCTAGCTTCAATGAGCAGTTCTTC | CASSQEGGASFNEQFF
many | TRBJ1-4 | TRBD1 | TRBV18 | TGTGCCAGCTCACCACCGGGGACAGCACTTAATGAAAAACTGTTTTTT | CASSPPGTALNEKLFF
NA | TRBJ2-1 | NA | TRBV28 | TGTGCCAGCAGTCCGGAACTCTCCGCTGAGCAGTTCTTC | CASSPELSAEQFF
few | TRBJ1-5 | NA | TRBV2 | TGTGCCAGCAGTGAGGGGCGCGGGCGTAGCAATCAGCCCCAGCATTTT | CASSEGRGRSNQPQHF
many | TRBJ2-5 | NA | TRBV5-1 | TGCGCCAGCACCCTAGGAGGAGAGACCCAGTACTTC | CASTLGGETQYF
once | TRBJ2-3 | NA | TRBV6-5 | TGTGCCAGCAGTTACGGGACGGAGACAACAGATACGCAGTATTTT | CASSYGTETTDTQYF
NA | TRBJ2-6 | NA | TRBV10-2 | TGCGCCAGCAGTGAGTCTTGGGTTGGGGCCAACGTCCTGACTTTC | CASSESWVGANVLTF
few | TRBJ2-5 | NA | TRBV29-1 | TGCAGCGTTGTCAGGGCAGACTCAAGTGAGGAGACCCAGTACTTC | CSVVRADSSEETQYF
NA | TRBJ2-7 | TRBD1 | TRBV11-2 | TGTGCCAGCAGCTCCAACCCAGAAGAGGGACAGTTAACCTACGAGCAGTACTTC | CASSSNPEEGQLTYEQYF
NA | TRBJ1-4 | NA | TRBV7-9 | TGTGCCAGCAGCCCCGACTGGGGAGAGAGTGAAAAACTGTTTTTT | CASSPDWGESEKLFF
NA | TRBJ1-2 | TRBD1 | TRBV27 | TGTGCCAGCAGTCACCCGGGACAGGGCCTACACTTC | CASSHPGQGLHF
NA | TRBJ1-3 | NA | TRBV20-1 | TGCAGTGCCTCCCGAGACAACTCTGGAAACACCATATATTTT | CSASRDNSGNTIYF
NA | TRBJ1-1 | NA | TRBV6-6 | TGTGCCAGCAGTCCTAACGGGGGGACAGCTTTCTTT | CASSPNGGTAFF
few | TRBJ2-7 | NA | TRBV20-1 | TGCAGTGTTGCTCTGGTTTCTCGGGACGAGCAGTACTTC | CSVALVSRDEQYF
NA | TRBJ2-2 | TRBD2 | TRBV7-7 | TGTGCCAGCAGTTGGGGACTAGCGCTTAACACCGGGGAGCTGTTTTTT | CASSWGLALNTGELFF
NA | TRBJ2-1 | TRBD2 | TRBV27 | TGTGCCAGCAGTTGGACTAGCGGGACAGACAATGAGCAGTTCTTC | CASSWTSGTDNEQFF
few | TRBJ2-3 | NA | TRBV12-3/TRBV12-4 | TGTGCCAGCAGACAAAGGGGTTCGGGACTTAGCACAGATACGCAGTATTTT | CASRQRGSGLSTDTQYF
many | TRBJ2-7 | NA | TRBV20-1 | TGCAGTGCTAGAGGTATCTACGAGCAGTACTTC | CSARGIYEQYF
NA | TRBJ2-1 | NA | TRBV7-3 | TGTGCCAGCAGCACAGGAGGCTCGGGCGAGCAGTTCTTC | CASSTGGSGEQFF